These 13 T cell receptor beta chains were all obtained from the same sample, sequenced in a study of cytomegalovirus exposure and HLA in healthy donors. Assay: immunoSEQ multiplex PCR; the TCRdb copy retains only in-frame clones and omits some. The sample holds around 150,000 clones, approximately 86% seen once. Sample: PBMCs. Receptors originate from a young woman in good health and CMV-seropositive.

The chain uses TRBV28 and TRBJ2-7; no definite D call. Germline CDR1 MDHEN, CDR2 SYDVKM. The ends were cut back, 5 bases at V and 0 bases at J, with 17 bases in the middle. This CDR3 has 16 residues. This CDR3 reads CASSARPTASSYEQYF. In DNA form, the CDR3 reads TGTGCCAGCAGTGCCCGCCCAACTGCGAGCTCCTACGAGCAGTACTTC.

With respect to this clone: Additional DNA sequences in this sample encode the identical CDR3. The chain combines TRBV28 with TRBJ1-2; the D is unclear. The V end was cut by 6 bases, the J end by 5 bases, with 10 bases between. Germline V gene lookup returns CDR1 MDHEN and CDR2 SYDVKM. This CDR3 has 12 residues. This chain's CDR3 is CASSLGGYGYTF. CDR3 DNA: TGTGCCAGCAGCCTTGGCGGGTATGGCTACACCTTC.

The chain recombines TRBV28 with TRBJ2-7; 7 bases match TRBD2. The CDR3 length is 15 residues. Germline V CDR1 and CDR2: MDHEN, SYDVKM. V dropped 6 bases and J dropped 2; count of bases not matched to a gene: 10. The CDR3 spells CASSPPSGGTYEQYF. The CDR3 DNA follows: TGTGCCAGCAGCCCTCCCTCGGGAGGTACCTACGAGCAGTACTTC.

This clone was seen only once. This chain connects TRBV4-1 to TRBJ1-5; no clear D. The CDR3 has 13 amino acids. CDR1 and CDR2 (germline): MGHRA, YSYEKL. Trimming left V 2 bases short and J 5 bases short, with 7 bases between. The CDR3 DNA sequence: TGCGCCAGCAGCCAACGTCCGGATCAGCCCCAGCATTTT. Residues: CASSQRPDQPQHF.

The V and J genes are TRBV4-1 and TRBJ1-5; D possibly corresponds to TRBD1 (5 bases). Trimming shortened V by 4 bases and J by 0 bases, and 19 bases separated the two germline ends. CDR3 length equals 18 residues. Germline V gives CDR1 MGHRA, CDR2 YSYEKL. The CDR3 coding sequence is TGCGCCAGCAGCCGAGTCGGTTCCGCGGGGGATAGCAATCAGCCCCAGCATTTT. Protein sequence: CASSRVGSAGDSNQPQHF.

This clone is a singleton in its sample. The J gene is TRBJ2-3, the V gene TRBV28; 9 nucleotides line up with TRBD1. The germline V gene encodes CDR1 MDHEN and CDR2 SYDVKM. The CDR3 has 15 residues. The J segment lost 2 bases and the V segment lost 3 bases, leaving 3 bases of the junction unmatched. The CDR3 DNA sequence: TGTGCCAGCAGTTTGGGACAGGGAGACACAGATACGCAGTATTTT. Translating gives CASSLGQGDTDTQYF.

This clone appeared a single time. The CDR3 bases are TGCGCCAGCAGCGTACAGGGCCAGGGCAATGAGCAGTTCTTC. This sequence encodes CASSVQGQGNEQFF. The chain couples TRBV5-1 to TRBJ2-1; TRBD1 might be the D (6 bases). The CDR3 sequence is 14 residues long. The germline CDR1 and CDR2 sequences are SGHRS and YFSETQ. The ends were cut back, 4 bases at V and 6 bases at J, with 14 bases in the middle.

This chain joins TRBV7-2 and TRBJ1-5, with D maybe TRBD1 (5 bases). Germline V gives CDR1 SGHTA, CDR2 FQGNSA. CDR3 length: 14 amino acids. V lost 0 bases, J lost 3 bases, and 6 bases lay in between. The CDR3 loop is CASSLAGVNQPQHF. In DNA form, the CDR3 reads TGTGCCAGCAGCTTAGCAGGGGTCAATCAGCCCCAGCATTTT. The complete variable domain, with remaining parts taken from reference TRBV7-2 and TRBJ1-5, reads GAGVSQSPSNKVTEKGKDVELRCDPISGHTALYWYRQSLGQGLEFLIYFQGNSAPDKSGLPSDRFSAERTGGSVSTLTIQRTQQEDSAVYLCASSLAGVNQPQHFGDGTRLSIL.

The V and J genes are TRBV4-1 and TRBJ1-2; 7 bases map to TRBD1. Trimming cost V 4 bases and J 3 bases; bases outside gene matches: 5. CDR3 size: 14 residues. Germline V gives CDR1 MGHRA, CDR2 YSYEKL. As DNA, the CDR3 is TGCGCCAGCAGCCCGGAGGGGGCCTACTATGGCTACACCTTC. Its translation: CASSPEGAYYGYTF.

This chain connects TRBV28 to TRBJ1-5; no reliable D call. Per the germline V gene, CDR1 is MDHEN and CDR2 is SYDVKM. Trimming stripped 5 bases from V and 6 bases from J, with 8 bases between. The CDR3 extends over 12 amino acids. DNA of the CDR3: TGTGCCAGCAGTCCCCCGGGTCAGCCCCAGCATTTT. Translating gives CASSPPGQPQHF. The complete variable domain, with remaining parts taken from reference TRBV28 and TRBJ1-5, reads DVKVTQSSRYLVKRTGEKVFLECVQDMDHENMFWYRQDPGLGLRLIYFSYDVKMKEKGDIPEGYSVSREKKERFSLILESASTNQTSMYLCASSPPGQPQHFGDGTRLSIL.

The chain employs TRBV7-3 and TRBJ2-3, with 12 bases aligning to TRBD2. Unmatched junction bases numbered 16, after V lost 4 bases and J lost 8 bases. CDR1 and CDR2 (germline): SGHTA, FQGTGA. The CDR3 totals 18 residues. Written as DNA, the CDR3 is TGTGCCAGCAGCTCTCTCCCTTGGACTAGCGGGGAGGGGGGTACGCAGTATTTT. This codes for CASSSLPWTSGEGGTQYF.

As regards this clone: A junction boundary mismatches the germline segment, possibly from a read error. This chain connects TRBV11-2 to TRBJ2-7, with 10 bases matching TRBD1. Germline CDR1 SGHAT, CDR2 FQNNGV. CDR3 length: 15 residues. CDR3 sequence (DNA): TGTGCCAGCGGCTTGGCCGGGACAGGGGTTCGCGAGCAGTACTTC. Translation gives CASGLAGTGVREQYF.

The chain combines TRBV28 with TRBJ2-2, with 7 nucleotides matching TRBD2. This CDR3 contains 17 residues. In germline, CDR1 is MDHEN, CDR2 SYDVKM. J was trimmed by 7 bases and V by 3 bases; bases with no gene match: 14. The CDR3 sequence: CASSFFGLAVNYGELFF. CDR3 sequence (DNA): TGTGCCAGCAGTTTTTTTGGGCTAGCGGTAAACTACGGGGAGCTGTTTTTT.